Listed here are 26 T cell receptor beta chains from one sample, sequenced in a study of Graves' ophthalmopathy and Graves' hyperthyroidism. From RNA, the CDR3 regions of TCR beta chains were amplified and sequenced. Following a first-round RT-PCR that used HTBI primers, a second-round multiplex PCR was carried out. TCRdb passed the multiplex PCR reads through MiXCR, listing each CDR3 protein once. The table records a few hundred thousand distinct CDR3 sequences, roughly 17% of them present only once. The specimen was peripheral blood. These receptors originate from an adult woman with stable Graves' hyperthyroidism.

Many counts were recorded for this clonotype. The gene calls are TRBV25-1 and TRBJ1-5; no firm D call. The CDR3 sequence is 13 residues long. CDR1 is MGHDK, CDR2 SYGVNS, per germline. V shed 3 bases and J shed 7 bases, with 10 bases lying between them. CDR3 nucleotide sequence: TGTGCCAGCAGTGAGTTTGGAGCCCAGCCCCAGCATTTT. It encodes CASSEFGAQPQHF.

The chain has TRBV20-1 and TRBJ2-7; D is unclear. Trimming cost V 5 bases and J 2 bases, with 13 bases left between them. The CDR3 is made up of 13 amino acids. Germline CDR1 reads DFQATT; CDR2 reads SNEGSKA (reference sequence). The CDR3 here is CSASGPEPYEQYF. Written as DNA, the CDR3 is TGCAGTGCTTCCGGGCCCGAACCCTACGAGCAGTACTTC.

Ten or more counts support this clonotype. This chain uses TRBV12-3 or TRBV12-4 with TRBJ1-3; no reliable D call. V was clipped by 7 bases and J by 0 bases, with 10 bases between them. This CDR3 contains 14 residues. The CDR3 loop reads CASTATYSGNTIYF. The DNA of the CDR3 is TGTGCCAGCACCGCCACATACTCTGGAAACACCATATATTTT.

In its sample, this clonotype was seen many times. The V and J genes are TRBV19 and TRBJ2-3; 8 nucleotides line up with TRBD2. The V and J ends lost 11 bases and 3 bases, in that order; junction bases with no gene match: 7. This CDR3 is 13 amino acids long. Per germline, CDR1 LNHDA and CDR2 SQIVND (reference sequence). CDR3 amino acids: CASRAGGTDTQYF. CDR3 DNA: TGTGCCTCAAGGGCGGGAGGTACAGATACGCAGTATTTT.

The rearrangement links TRBV7-8 to TRBJ2-7; D perhaps matches TRBD1 (5 bases). V was trimmed by 7 bases and J by 8 bases, leaving 15 bases between them. The germline CDR1 and CDR2 sequences are SGHVS and FQNEAQ. This CDR3 is 12 amino acids long. The CDR3 reads CASNPGFGKQYF. CDR3 DNA sequence: TGTGCCAGCAATCCAGGGTTCGGCAAGCAGTACTTC.

This chain connects TRBV15 to TRBJ1-2, with 7 bases lining up with TRBD1. Germline V CDR1 and CDR2: LNHNV, YYDKDF (reference sequence). V shed 5 bases and J 1 base; nucleotides not matched to a gene: 10. The CDR3 loop spans 16 amino acids. Here the CDR3 DNA reads TGTGCCACCAGCCCAGGGGACAGAATTTTTAACTATGGCTACACCTTC. This translates into CATSPGDRIFNYGYTF.

The table lists this clonotype with many counts. The chain is built from TRBV11-1 and TRBJ1-2, with D unclear. Looked up from germline, CDR1 is SGHAT and CDR2 is FQDESV (reference sequence). V was shortened by 3 bases and J by 2 bases, with 16 bases between the two germline ends. CDR3 size: 16 residues. CDR3 DNA: TGTGCCAGCAGCTTGTCGTGGGAAACTCTCAACTATGGCTACACCTTC. Its protein is CASSLSWETLNYGYTF.

In its sample, this clonotype was seen many times. J is TRBJ2-7 and V is TRBV28; unclear D gene. The CDR3 totals 14 residues. Per germline, CDR1 MDHEN and CDR2 SYDVKM. The ends were cut back, 5 bases at V and 4 bases at J, with 15 bases in the middle. In DNA, the CDR3 is TGTGCCAGCAGTCCCCAGCGAGCCCGATACGAGCAGTACTTC. Protein product: CASSPQRARYEQYF.

This clonotype was found many times. The chain recombines TRBV30 with TRBJ2-5; TRBD2 might be the D (6 bases). Germline V gives CDR1 GTSNPN, CDR2 SVGIG (reference sequence). The CDR3 is 12 amino acids. The V end was cut by 8 bases, the J end by 6 bases, with 16 bases between. The CDR3 DNA reads TGTGCCGGGTCGGGAGAATGGCAGACCCAGTACTTC. Its translation: CAGSGEWQTQYF.

This clonotype occurred many times. The CDR3 sequence is CASSKDRGVLNTEAFF. In nucleotides, the CDR3 is TGTGCCAGCAGTAAAGACAGGGGGGTTTTGAACACTGAAGCTTTCTTT. The gene calls are TRBV28 and TRBJ1-1; 9 nucleotides match TRBD1. This CDR3 has 16 residues. V gave up 5 bases and J gave up 0 bases; unmatched junction bases: 7. In germline, CDR1 is MDHEN, CDR2 SYDVKM.

This clonotype was seen repeatedly, ten times or more. The chain's CDR3 is CASSRDIYEQYF. CDR3 sequence (DNA): TGCGCCAGCAGCCGGGACATCTACGAGCAGTACTTC. This sequence joins TRBV5-1 and TRBJ2-7; D may be TRBD1 (6 bases). CDR3 length equals 12 residues. The germline gives CDR1 SGHRS, CDR2 YFSETQ. V lost 4 bases and J lost 3, with 8 bases in between. Drawing the rest from reference TRBV5-1 and TRBJ2-7, the complete variable domain is KAGVTQTPRYLIKTRGQQVTLSCSPISGHRSVSWYQQTPGQGLQFLFEYFSETQRNKGNFPGRFSGRQFSNSRSEMNVSTLELGDSALYLCASSRDIYEQYFGPGTRLTVT.

This clonotype was detected many times. The chain combines TRBV20-1 with TRBJ1-1; 9 bases match TRBD1. The germline V gene has CDR1 DFQATT and CDR2 SNEGSKA (reference sequence). V lost 6 bases to trimming and J lost 5 bases; unmatched junction nucleotides: 10. This CDR3 has 14 residues. The CDR3 here is CSAKKGQGLTEAFF. Written as DNA, the CDR3 is TGCAGTGCCAAAAAAGGACAGGGGCTGACTGAAGCTTTCTTT.

This clonotype was seen many times. V is TRBV28 and J is TRBJ2-7, with no clear D. V was shortened by 4 bases and J by 2 bases, with 18 bases between the two germline ends. The CDR3 totals 16 residues. Germline CDR1 MDHEN, CDR2 SYDVKM. The CDR3 DNA reads as TGTGCCAGCAGTTCCCGGCGGCCTAACCCAACCTACGAGCAGTACTTC. It codes for CASSSRRPNPTYEQYF.

In this sample, this clonotype turned up many times. V usage is TRBV28 and J usage is TRBJ2-7; D is possibly TRBD1 (6 bases). CDR1 is MDHEN and CDR2 is SYDVKM in the germline V gene. The CDR3 is made up of 13 amino acids. V was shortened by 8 bases and J by 4 bases, with 15 bases between the two germline ends. CDR3 nucleotides: TGTGCCAGCGGGGGCCCTTCATTATACGAGCAGTACTTC. Translating it yields CASGGPSLYEQYF.

This clonotype was counted ten times or more. CDR3 loop: CASRRGRENTEAFF. In nucleotides, the CDR3 is TGTGCCAGCAGGAGGGGCAGGGAAAACACTGAAGCTTTCTTT. The V call is TRBV27, the J call TRBJ1-1; a weak D match, TRBD1 (5 bases). V dropped 6 bases and J dropped 2 bases, with 13 bases sitting between them. CDR1 and CDR2 from the germline V gene are MNHEY and SMNVEV (reference sequence). CDR3 length equals 14 residues.

This clonotype has at least ten counts. The rearrangement links TRBV20-1 to TRBJ2-7; weak D call: TRBD2 (6 bases). Per the germline V gene, CDR1 is DFQATT and CDR2 is SNEGSKA (reference sequence). Trimming cost V 0 bases and J 1 base, with 10 bases left between them. This CDR3 comprises 14 residues. CDR3 nucleotides: TGCAGTGCTAGAGATCTTGGGACTTCCTACGAGCAGTACTTC. Translating it yields CSARDLGTSYEQYF.

The chain is built from TRBV6-1 and TRBJ1-2; perhaps TRBD1 as D (5 bases). The CDR3 has 15 residues. Germline V gives CDR1 MNHNS, CDR2 SASEGT. V lost 5 bases to trimming and J lost 2 bases, with 15 bases between them. DNA of the CDR3: TGTGCCAGCAGTCAACAACCGGGACTAAACTATGGCTACACCTTC. It codes for CASSQQPGLNYGYTF.

In this sample, this clonotype turned up many times. This rearrangement joins TRBV28 to TRBJ1-5, with D unclear. V dropped 6 bases and J dropped 7 bases, with 16 bases sitting between them. This CDR3 is built from 14 residues. Per germline, CDR1 MDHEN and CDR2 SYDVKM. The CDR3 here is CASRSLLLTQPQHF. The DNA for the CDR3 is TGTGCCAGCAGGTCGCTCCTACTCACCCAGCCCCAGCATTTT.

This clonotype was picked up many times. The V and J genes are TRBV28 and TRBJ1-3, with D maybe TRBD1 (6 bases). CDR1 is MDHEN, CDR2 SYDVKM, per germline. Trimming removed 6 bases from V and 0 bases from J, with 21 bases in between. There are 18 residues in the CDR3. The CDR3 bases are TGTGCCAGCAGCCTGGCCCTGACAGGACTCTACTCTGGAAACACCATATATTTT. Translating it yields CASSLALTGLYSGNTIYF.

This clonotype was seen repeatedly, ten times or more. This chain joins TRBV28 and TRBJ2-7; a weak D match, TRBD1 (6 bases). The V and J ends lost 5 bases and 5 bases respectively, with 16 bases between them. The CDR3 runs to 14 residues. In germline, CDR1 is MDHEN, CDR2 SYDVKM. The CDR3 DNA sequence: TGTGCCAGCAGTCCAAACAGGGTAGGCAACGAGCAGTACTTC. Protein sequence: CASSPNRVGNEQYF.

This clonotype was detected ten times or more. The chain uses TRBV28 and TRBJ2-5; TRBD2 agrees at 8 bases. Looked up from germline, CDR1 is MDHEN and CDR2 is SYDVKM. V was pared by 7 bases and J by 3 bases, with 4 bases of the junction left unmatched. CDR3 length equals 13 residues. In nucleotides, the CDR3 is TGTGCCAGCAAACCCGGGGGGGAAGAGACCCAGTACTTC. Amino acid sequence: CASKPGGEETQYF.

This clonotype was seen at least ten times. V and J are TRBV10-2 and TRBJ2-7; 10 nucleotides agree with TRBD1. Germline V lookup: CDR1 WSHSY, CDR2 SAAADI. After removal of 8 bases from V and 3 bases from J, the junction contained 7 bases not matched to a gene. CDR3 size: 14 residues. The DNA for the CDR3 is TGCGCCAGCGAAACCGGGACAGGGGACTACGAGCAGTACTTC. Translating it yields CASETGTGDYEQYF.

This clonotype has a count of ten or more. The chain employs TRBV20-1 and TRBJ2-4; 13 positions match TRBD2. This CDR3 spans 18 amino acids. V was pared by 5 bases and J by 1 base, with 11 bases of the junction left unmatched. Germline values: CDR1 DFQATT, CDR2 SNEGSKA (reference sequence). The CDR3 region is CSALGLAGAGGAKNIQYF. Written as DNA, the CDR3 is TGCAGTGCTCTCGGACTAGCGGGAGCGGGGGGGGCCAAAAACATTCAGTACTTC.

In its sample, this clonotype was seen many times. This chain uses TRBV5-1 with TRBJ2-7; D might be TRBD2 (5 bases). V lost 1 base to trimming and J lost 6 bases, with 14 bases between them. This CDR3 contains 14 residues. The germline V gene has CDR1 SGHRS and CDR2 YFSETQ. DNA of the CDR3: TGCGCCAGCAGCTTGAGAGGGCCTACTTCCGAGCAGTACTTC. Translation gives CASSLRGPTSEQYF.

This chain connects TRBV7-2 to TRBJ2-5, with D possibly TRBD2 on 7 matching bases. Between the trimmed V and J ends, which lost 5 bases and 4 bases, there was a span of 14 bases. The CDR3 is 14 amino acids. Germline CDR1 and CDR2: SGHTA and FQGNSA. The CDR3 here is CASSQGGALETQYF. For the CDR3, the DNA is TGTGCCAGCAGCCAAGGGGGGGCTTTAGAGACCCAGTACTTC. The full variable domain, completed using reference TRBV7-2 and TRBJ2-5, is GAGVSQSPSNKVTEKGKDVELRCDPISGHTALYWYRQSLGQGLEFLIYFQGNSAPDKSGLPSDRFSAERTGGSVSTLTIQRTQQEDSAVYLCASSQGGALETQYFGPGTRLLVL.

This clonotype occurred many times. V is TRBV28 and J is TRBJ2-7; D call uncertain. The CDR3 has 15 residues. CDR1 and CDR2 (germline): MDHEN, SYDVKM. V shed 5 bases and J shed 0 bases, with 14 bases lying between them. CDR3 DNA: TGTGCCAGCAGTGAGGACCGAGCCAGCTCCTACGAGCAGTACTTC. Translated: CASSEDRASSYEQYF.